Listed below are T cell receptor beta chains from one sample, sequenced in a study of cytotoxic CD8 clonotypes in ibrutinib-treated CLL. Clones were read by immunoSEQ multiplex PCR, and TCRdb kept only the in-frame ones, dropping some. The data show under 40,000 clones, with roughly 49% seen just once and approximately 20% held by the top ten. Source: PBMCs, taken before ibrutinib treatment. Receptor source: a human donor with chronic lymphocytic leukemia. Both conserved end residues are part of each CDR3. The D gene is left open where the match is weak. Only part of the rows carry a size: once, few, many, or a class if the clone is expanded.

d_call: TRBD2
v_call: TRBV10-3
clone_size: few
j_call: TRBJ2-7
cdr3_nt: TGTGCCATCAGGAAGGGAGCGGGGGAAAACTACGAGCAGTACTTC
cdr3_aa: CAIRKGAGENYEQYF

d_call: NA
v_call: TRBV5-1
clone_size: NA
j_call: TRBJ2-1
cdr3_nt: TGCGCCAGCAGCTTGGAGTTGAGCTCCTACAATGAGCAGTTCTTC
cdr3_aa: CASSLELSSYNEQFF

d_call: TRBD2
v_call: TRBV7-7
clone_size: NA
j_call: TRBJ2-3
cdr3_nt: TGTGCTAGCAGCTTGTCTAGCGGGGGCTTTGATACGCAGTATTTT
cdr3_aa: CASSLSSGGFDTQYF

d_call: TRBD1
v_call: TRBV19
clone_size: NA
j_call: TRBJ2-1
cdr3_nt: TGTGCCAGTCAGACAGGGTTCTACAATGAGCAGTTCTTC
cdr3_aa: CASQTGFYNEQFF

d_call: NA
v_call: TRBV5-1
clone_size: NA
j_call: TRBJ2-3
cdr3_nt: TGCGCCAGCAGCTTTGGGAGGATAGATACGCAGTATTTT
cdr3_aa: CASSFGRIDTQYF

d_call: TRBD1
v_call: TRBV7-9
clone_size: few
j_call: TRBJ2-7
cdr3_nt: TGTGCCAGCAGCCCTCGGACAGGGAGAATGTACGAGCAGTACTTC
cdr3_aa: CASSPRTGRMYEQYF

d_call: NA
v_call: TRBV4-1
clone_size: NA
j_call: TRBJ1-2
cdr3_nt: TGCGCCAGCAGCCAATTCGCCACCCCTAACTATGGCTACACCTTC
cdr3_aa: CASSQFATPNYGYTF

d_call: TRBD1
v_call: TRBV5-6
clone_size: few
j_call: TRBJ1-2
cdr3_nt: TGTGCCAGCGGGACAGGGTTAGGCTACACCTTC
cdr3_aa: CASGTGLGYTF

d_call: NA
v_call: TRBV6-1
clone_size: NA
j_call: TRBJ2-7
cdr3_nt: TGTGCCAGCAGTGACGGGGCCGAGCAGTACTTC
cdr3_aa: CASSDGAEQYF

d_call: NA
v_call: TRBV5-1
clone_size: NA
j_call: TRBJ1-1
cdr3_nt: TGCGCCAGCAGCTTCCAGGGGAGCACTGAAGCTTTCTTT
cdr3_aa: CASSFQGSTEAFF

d_call: TRBD1
v_call: TRBV5-1
clone_size: NA
j_call: TRBJ2-2
cdr3_nt: TGCGCCAGCAGATCTACAGGGGGCGCGAACACCGGGGAGCTGTTTTTT
cdr3_aa: CASRSTGGANTGELFF

d_call: TRBD1
v_call: TRBV11-2
clone_size: few
j_call: TRBJ1-6
cdr3_nt: TGTGCCAGCAGCTTTTTACAGGGGACTGGTTCACCCCTCCACTTT
cdr3_aa: CASSFLQGTGSPLHF

d_call: TRBD2
v_call: TRBV29-1
clone_size: NA
j_call: TRBJ2-1
cdr3_nt: TGCAGCGTTGAAGATCTAGCTAGCGGGGGTCGTAATGAGCAGTTCTTC
cdr3_aa: CSVEDLASGGRNEQFF

d_call: TRBD1
v_call: TRBV11-2
clone_size: few
j_call: TRBJ1-6
cdr3_nt: TGTGCCAGCAGCTTCGGGACAGTTAATTCACCCCTCCACTTT
cdr3_aa: CASSFGTVNSPLHF

d_call: NA
v_call: TRBV5-4
clone_size: few
j_call: TRBJ2-4
cdr3_nt: TGTGCCAGCAGTTCCGGACACCTAGCCAAAAACATTCAGTACTTC
cdr3_aa: CASSSGHLAKNIQYF

d_call: NA
v_call: TRBV6-9
clone_size: once
j_call: TRBJ1-5
cdr3_nt: TGTGCCAGCAGTAAGATGATCCCCCCTAAACTAAGCAATCAGCCCCAGCATTTT
cdr3_aa: CASSKMIPPKLSNQPQHF

d_call: TRBD1
v_call: TRBV7-3
clone_size: medium-sized
j_call: TRBJ2-7
cdr3_nt: TGTGCCAGCGGATCCTTCGTGACAGGGGCCTACGAGCAGTACTTC
cdr3_aa: CASGSFVTGAYEQYF

d_call: NA
v_call: TRBV19
clone_size: NA
j_call: TRBJ2-7
cdr3_nt: TGTGCCAGTAGGGACTTGTACGAGCAGTACTTC
cdr3_aa: CASRDLYEQYF

d_call: TRBD2
v_call: TRBV6-6
clone_size: NA
j_call: TRBJ2-5
cdr3_nt: TGTGCCAGCAGTTCTACTAGCGGAGTTTACCAAGAGACCCAGTACTTC
cdr3_aa: CASSSTSGVYQETQYF

d_call: NA
v_call: TRBV7-2
clone_size: NA
j_call: TRBJ2-5
cdr3_nt: TGTGCCAGCAGAAAACCGGGGCCCTTAGAGACCCAGTACTTC
cdr3_aa: CASRKPGPLETQYF

d_call: NA
v_call: TRBV5-1
clone_size: once
j_call: TRBJ2-2
cdr3_nt: TGCGCCAGCAGCTTGGAGCTAGGCGGTTATGCCGGGGAGCTGTTTTTT
cdr3_aa: CASSLELGGYAGELFF

d_call: NA
v_call: TRBV29-1
clone_size: few
j_call: TRBJ2-5
cdr3_nt: TGCAGCGTTGAATCGGCAACGAACCAAGAGACCCAGTACTTC
cdr3_aa: CSVESATNQETQYF

d_call: NA
v_call: TRBV5-4
clone_size: NA
j_call: TRBJ1-2
cdr3_nt: TGTGCCAGCATCCAAGGCGGAGAGCTCTATGGCTACACCTTC
cdr3_aa: CASIQGGELYGYTF

d_call: TRBD2
v_call: TRBV5-4
clone_size: few
j_call: TRBJ2-2
cdr3_nt: TGTGCCAGCAGCCTGGGACTAGCAGAAGGGGAGCTGTTTTTT
cdr3_aa: CASSLGLAEGELFF

d_call: NA
v_call: TRBV4-1
clone_size: NA
j_call: TRBJ2-2
cdr3_nt: TGCGCCAGCAGCCAAGATCTCGAGGACAGAGCGAACACCGGGGAGCTGTTTTTT
cdr3_aa: CASSQDLEDRANTGELFF

d_call: TRBD1
v_call: TRBV4-2
clone_size: NA
j_call: TRBJ1-1
cdr3_nt: TGTGCCAGCAGCCGGCCGACAGGGGAGAACACTGAAGCTTTCTTT
cdr3_aa: CASSRPTGENTEAFF

d_call: NA
v_call: TRBV29-1
clone_size: NA
j_call: TRBJ2-7
cdr3_nt: TGCAGCGTGTTTGGTGGGACCGAGCAGTACTTC
cdr3_aa: CSVFGGTEQYF

d_call: NA
v_call: TRBV7-6
clone_size: NA
j_call: TRBJ1-1
cdr3_nt: TGTGCCAGCAGCTTAGCGGGGAGTAACACTGAAGCTTTCTTT
cdr3_aa: CASSLAGSNTEAFF

d_call: NA
v_call: TRBV18
clone_size: NA
j_call: TRBJ1-3
cdr3_nt: TGTGCCAGCTCACCACGAGGGGATACACTCAACTCTGGAAACACCATATATTTT
cdr3_aa: CASSPRGDTLNSGNTIYF

d_call: NA
v_call: TRBV7-7
clone_size: NA
j_call: TRBJ2-5
cdr3_nt: TGTGCTAGCAGCTCAGACTCAGAGACCCAGTACTTC
cdr3_aa: CASSSDSETQYF

d_call: NA
v_call: TRBV5-1
clone_size: NA
j_call: TRBJ2-7
cdr3_nt: TGCGCCAGCAGCGTCCGGGAACGGGGCACGTACGAGCAGTACTTC
cdr3_aa: CASSVRERGTYEQYF

d_call: NA
v_call: TRBV5-1
clone_size: NA
j_call: TRBJ1-4
cdr3_nt: TGCGCCAGCAGCTTGCGGGGGGCGCATACTAATGAAAAACTGTTTTTT
cdr3_aa: CASSLRGAHTNEKLFF

d_call: TRBD1
v_call: TRBV9
clone_size: few
j_call: TRBJ1-5
cdr3_nt: TGTGCCAGCAGCGTAGGGACAGGCTTTGGCAATCAGCCCCAGCATTTT
cdr3_aa: CASSVGTGFGNQPQHF

d_call: TRBD1
v_call: TRBV5-1
clone_size: NA
j_call: TRBJ1-2
cdr3_nt: TGCGCCCCCTCCGAGGGGGCAGGTGGCTACACCTTC
cdr3_aa: CAPSEGAGGYTF

d_call: NA
v_call: TRBV5-1
clone_size: NA
j_call: TRBJ1-5
cdr3_nt: TGCGCCAGCAGCTTGGGCTATTGGGACGCACGATATCAGCCCCAGCATTTT
cdr3_aa: CASSLGYWDARYQPQHF

d_call: NA
v_call: TRBV4-1
clone_size: NA
j_call: TRBJ1-5
cdr3_nt: TGCGCCAGCAGCCAAGGCGCCGGGAATCAGCCCCAGCATTTT
cdr3_aa: CASSQGAGNQPQHF

d_call: NA
v_call: TRBV7-9
clone_size: NA
j_call: TRBJ2-7
cdr3_nt: TGTGCCAGCAGCTTACCCTATACGGGGACGGCCGAGCAGTACTTC
cdr3_aa: CASSLPYTGTAEQYF

d_call: NA
v_call: TRBV29-1
clone_size: NA
j_call: TRBJ1-1
cdr3_nt: TGCAGCGTTGCACGGGGGCAAAACACTGAAGCTTTCTTT
cdr3_aa: CSVARGQNTEAFF

d_call: TRBD2
v_call: TRBV5-4
clone_size: few
j_call: TRBJ2-3
cdr3_nt: TGTGCCAGCAGCATAGCCGGACTAGCGGGCACAGATACGCAGTATTTT
cdr3_aa: CASSIAGLAGTDTQYF

d_call: TRBD1
v_call: TRBV28
clone_size: few
j_call: TRBJ1-4
cdr3_nt: TGTGCCAGCAGTCTACAACAGGGGGCGGTAGGAAAACTGTTTTTT
cdr3_aa: CASSLQQGAVGKLFF

d_call: NA
v_call: TRBV20-1
clone_size: NA
j_call: TRBJ2-7
cdr3_nt: TGCAGTGCTTTGCGGGGCTACGAGCAGTACTTC
cdr3_aa: CSALRGYEQYF

d_call: TRBD2
v_call: TRBV19
clone_size: few
j_call: TRBJ2-1
cdr3_nt: TGTGCCAGTAGTACGGGGGGGCCTCTGAATGAGCAGTTCTTC
cdr3_aa: CASSTGGPLNEQFF

d_call: TRBD1
v_call: TRBV6-5
clone_size: NA
j_call: TRBJ1-2
cdr3_nt: TGTGCCAGCAGTTACACGAGGACAGGGGGTTCCTATGGCTACACCTTC
cdr3_aa: CASSYTRTGGSYGYTF

d_call: NA
v_call: TRBV10-3
clone_size: few
j_call: TRBJ1-1
cdr3_nt: TGTGCCATCAGTGAGTTGAAAGGGGATGGAGCTTTCTTT
cdr3_aa: CAISELKGDGAFF

d_call: NA
v_call: TRBV18
clone_size: NA
j_call: TRBJ1-2
cdr3_nt: TGTGCCAGCTCACCCGGGATAGAAAGTAGCTATGGCTACACCTTC
cdr3_aa: CASSPGIESSYGYTF

d_call: NA
v_call: TRBV6-6
clone_size: NA
j_call: TRBJ2-2
cdr3_nt: TGTGCCAGCATTCGGGGGCTAGACACCGGGGAGCTGTTTTTT
cdr3_aa: CASIRGLDTGELFF

d_call: NA
v_call: TRBV29-1
clone_size: NA
j_call: TRBJ1-2
cdr3_nt: TGCAGCGTTATCTCCCGTAAGGGCAACTATGGCTACACCTTC
cdr3_aa: CSVISRKGNYGYTF

d_call: NA
v_call: TRBV2
clone_size: few
j_call: TRBJ2-3
cdr3_nt: TGTGCCAGCAGTGGGGTCGCGAGAAACACAGATACGCAGTATTTT
cdr3_aa: CASSGVARNTDTQYF

d_call: NA
v_call: TRBV27
clone_size: NA
j_call: TRBJ2-7
cdr3_nt: TGTGCCAGCAGCCAAATTCCGGGTACTATATACTACGAGCAGTACTTC
cdr3_aa: CASSQIPGTIYYEQYF

d_call: NA
v_call: TRBV5-1
clone_size: NA
j_call: TRBJ1-1
cdr3_nt: TGCGCCAGCAGCCCCGTGGGGGGCACTGAAGCTTTCTTT
cdr3_aa: CASSPVGGTEAFF

d_call: NA
v_call: TRBV10-3
clone_size: NA
j_call: TRBJ2-1
cdr3_nt: TGTGCCATCAGTCTAGTACGAGGTAATGAGCAGTTCTTC
cdr3_aa: CAISLVRGNEQFF

d_call: NA
v_call: TRBV19
clone_size: few
j_call: TRBJ1-5
cdr3_nt: TGTGCCAGTAGTAGCAGGGGAGGCAATCAGCCCCAGCATTTT
cdr3_aa: CASSSRGGNQPQHF

d_call: NA
v_call: TRBV5-1
clone_size: NA
j_call: TRBJ1-4
cdr3_nt: TGCGCCAGCAGCGTAACGACGAATGAAAAACTGTTTTTT
cdr3_aa: CASSVTTNEKLFF

d_call: NA
v_call: TRBV6-5
clone_size: many
j_call: TRBJ2-1
cdr3_nt: TGTGCCAGCAGTTACTCCTCCGAGGGCGAGGAGCAGTTCTTC
cdr3_aa: CASSYSSEGEEQFF

d_call: NA
v_call: TRBV27
clone_size: once
j_call: TRBJ1-1
cdr3_nt: TGTGCCAGCAGCCACTGGGGTGACATGGGCACTGAAGCTTTCTTT
cdr3_aa: CASSHWGDMGTEAFF

d_call: NA
v_call: TRBV9
clone_size: few
j_call: TRBJ2-2
cdr3_nt: TGTGCCAGCAGCGTAGAAGCTGCCGGGGAGCTGTTTTTT
cdr3_aa: CASSVEAAGELFF

d_call: TRBD1
v_call: TRBV7-9
clone_size: few
j_call: TRBJ1-5
cdr3_nt: TGTGCCAGCAGCTTAGGAGGGGGCCATCAGCCCCAGCATTTT
cdr3_aa: CASSLGGGHQPQHF

d_call: NA
v_call: TRBV2
clone_size: few
j_call: TRBJ2-3
cdr3_nt: TGTGCCAGCAGTGAAGCGCTTCCAACAGATACGCAGTATTTT
cdr3_aa: CASSEALPTDTQYF

d_call: TRBD1
v_call: TRBV12-5
clone_size: NA
j_call: TRBJ1-4
cdr3_nt: TGTGCTAGTGGTTCCGGGACAGGGGACGAAAAACTGTTTTTT
cdr3_aa: CASGSGTGDEKLFF